Below, 4 T cell receptor beta chains from the same sample are listed, as sequenced in a study of T-cell reconstitution after alpha-beta-depleted transplantation in children. Unique molecular identifiers were used to barcode this TCRbeta library. TCRdb fed the PCR reads into MiXCR, producing one record per CDR3 protein. The data show about 640,000 distinct CDR3 sequences, around a sixth seen once. The material was PBMCs from the stem cell graft donor, obtained from the stem cell graft. The receptor source for this set is a human donor who donated a stem cell graft to a child with acute myeloid leukemia.

The chain combines TRBV7-9 with TRBJ2-3; 8 nucleotides line up with TRBD1. Trimming cost V 7 bases and J 7 bases; bases outside gene matches: 13. In germline, CDR1 is SEHNR, CDR2 FQNEAQ (reference sequence). The CDR3 extends over 15 amino acids. The CDR3 protein is CASNILQGARNTQYF. Written as DNA, the CDR3 is TGTGCCAGCAACATTCTCCAGGGGGCGCGGAATACGCAGTATTTT.

At least ten counts were recorded for this clonotype. The rearrangement uses TRBV29-1 and TRBJ1-1; D unresolved. The CDR3 totals 13 residues. Germline CDR1 SQVTM, CDR2 ANQGSEA. Trimming took off 4 bases at V and 1 base at J, with 10 bases between the two ends. Written as DNA, the CDR3 is TGCAGCGTTGGGATCCAGAAGAACACTGAAGCTTTCTTT. It specifies CSVGIQKNTEAFF. The variable domain in full, with the rest retrieved from reference TRBV29-1 and TRBJ1-1, is SAVISQKPSRDICQRGTSLTIQCQVDSQVTMMFWYRQQPGQSLTLIATANQGSEATYESGFVIDKFPISRPNLTFSTLTVSNMSPEDSSIYLCSVGIQKNTEAFFGQGTRLTVV.

The chain carries TRBV14 and TRBJ2-7, with a tentative D call TRBD2 (5 bases). The CDR3 covers 14 residues. Germline assignment: CDR1 SGHDN and CDR2 FVKESK. The germline V and J ends were trimmed by 0 bases and 2 bases, with 8 bases remaining between them. Written as DNA, the CDR3 is TGTGCCAGCAGCCAAGAAGGAGGAGCCTACGAGCAGTACTTC. Residues: CASSQEGGAYEQYF. The whole variable domain, filled in from reference TRBV14 and TRBJ2-7, reads EAGVTQFPSHSVIEKGQTVTLRCDPISGHDNLYWYRRVMGKEIKFLLHFVKESKQDESGMPNNRFLAERTGGTYSTLKVQPAELEDSGVYFCASSQEGGAYEQYFGPGTRLTVT.

This clonotype was counted ten times or more. The J gene is TRBJ2-1, the V gene TRBV7-2, with a possible D match to TRBD2 (5 bases). CDR1 and CDR2 from the germline V gene are SGHTA and FQGNSA. Trimming cost V 1 base and J 4 bases, with 14 bases left between them. This CDR3 is built from 16 residues. The CDR3 region is CASSLVGDYVYNEQFF. The CDR3 coding sequence is TGTGCCAGCAGCTTAGTTGGAGACTATGTTTACAATGAGCAGTTCTTC.